This record concerns one T cell receptor beta chain sequence. V dropped 3 bases and J dropped 8; count of bases not matched to a gene: 13. The V gene's germline CDR1 is MDHEN and CDR2 SYDVKM. This CDR3 is 16 amino acids long. Participant reports of clinical history set cohort assignment. As originally analysed: Amplification from reference gene primers served as the basis for estimated nucleated cell counts. The method was immunoSEQ multiplex PCR; TCRdb's version includes in-frame clones alone and lacks a portion of them. That table gives V, J and clone size, and the DNA gave D and trimming. The sample lists 350,000 or so clones, almost 90% seen once, with just over 1% in the top ten. This specimen belongs to a study of blood T cell repertoires in COVID-19. On the study more broadly: The samples span acute and convalescent COVID-19 from the United States, Italy and Spain.

Sequencing used PBMCs or T cells enriched from blood (not recorded which). This TCR came from a woman in her thirties who had been exposed to COVID-19. V gene TRBV28 combines with J gene TRBJ2-7, with 10 bases matching TRBD2. In nucleotides, the CDR3 is TGTGCCAGCAGTTTGGGAAGCGGGAGGGCCCTCGCCAAGCAGTACTTC. Its protein is CASSLGSGRALAKQYF.